This is a list of T cell receptor beta chains from one sample in a study of OX40 agonist ivuxolimab in advanced cancers. The method was immunoSEQ multiplex PCR; TCRdb's version includes in-frame clones alone and lacks a portion of them. The repertoire holds 75,000 to 90,000 clones, with over 85% as singletons. Sequencing was performed on CD4+ or CD8+ T cells sorted from blood, taken in a trial of the OX40 agonist ivuxolimab. Every receptor here comes from an adult with an advanced solid tumor such as melanoma, head and neck, liver or kidney cancer. The CDR3 runs from the conserved cysteine through the conserved F or W. The order of the fields is V gene, CDR3 protein.

v_gene: TRBV14; CDR3aa: CASSQSRSSASEDEQFF
v_gene: TRBV28; CDR3aa: CASNPTGHSYEQYF
v_gene: TRBV19; CDR3aa: CAGQNRRVGRWAYGYTF
v_gene: TRBV30; CDR3aa: CAWSYGGTGRSGELFF
v_gene: TRBV30; CDR3aa: CAWSGDRRSPLHF
v_gene: TRBV7-8; CDR3aa: CASSLVVSGRTGELFF
v_gene: TRBV5-1; CDR3aa: CASSYYARGTSGGIDTQYF
v_gene: TRBV6-1; CDR3aa: CASSAQGETQYF
v_gene: TRBV7-8; CDR3aa: CASSSLAGRSYNEQFF
v_gene: TRBV7-8; CDR3aa: CASSQIWETQYF
v_gene: TRBV2; CDR3aa: CASNLRGATQPQHF
v_gene: TRBV21-1; CDR3aa: CASSKREGLRQETQYF
v_gene: TRBV5-1; CDR3aa: CASSLERGSEKLFF
v_gene: TRBV6-5; CDR3aa: CASSFDPNTEAFF
v_gene: TRBV6-1; CDR3aa: CASSEVRRVGTGELFF
v_gene: TRBV7-7; CDR3aa: CASSPRASTSGILNEQFF
v_gene: TRBV19; CDR3aa: CASSQGTTSGNTIYF
v_gene: TRBV5-4; CDR3aa: CASSARTSGGDNEQFF
v_gene: TRBV11-2; CDR3aa: CASSLGHNQPQHF
v_gene: TRBV7-3; CDR3aa: CASSLQDSYEQYF